This TCR beta chain derives from a study of CD8+ T cells in alopecia areata (dated by TCRdb to between 2018 and 2020). As for the study more broadly: Treated patients were enrolled in an open-label pilot trial of oral tofacitinib at 5 to 10 mg twice daily for moderate-to-severe alopecia areata. Patients stayed on tofacitinib for 6 to 18 months and then had 6 months of follow-up off drug so that delayed response and recurrence could be assessed. The SALT score, which quantifies the percentage of affected scalp surface area, was used to measure disease severity in treated patients. In both human patients and the C3H/HeJ mouse model, the study applied high-throughput TCRbeta sequencing to look at T cell clonal expansion in alopecia areata. On the human side, TCRbeta sequencing was run on scalp tissue and on sorted CD4+ and CD8+ peripheral blood T cells from healthy controls and from alopecia areata patients with either patchy or totalis/universalis disease. Biopsies were taken from tofacitinib-treated patients at baseline and at 4 and 24 weeks of treatment, and a later scalp biopsy was taken in several of the tofacitinib-treated patients. Scalp clonality was compared among normal scalp (n=4), patchy alopecia areata scalp (n=8), and alopecia totalis/universalis scalp (n=8). RNA came from the PAXgene miRNA kit for fixed scalp, the miRNeasy kit for PBMCs, and the RNeasy kit for mouse skin. immunoSEQ multiplex PCR using 35 Vbeta forward primers and 13 Jbeta reverse primers was used to amplify TCRbeta CDR3 regions.

What the treatment or condition label conveys for this sample: oral pan-JAK inhibitor, 5-10 mg twice daily. Peripheral blood and lesional scalp punch biopsies were obtained from patients with alopecia areata. PBMCs were isolated by density centrifugation and stained for CD3, CD4 and CD8, after which CD4+ and CD8+ T cells were sorted on a FACSAria. Library creation used the immunoSEQ multiplex PCR assay. RNA was extracted from all samples and reverse transcribed into cDNA, which served as template for TCR sequencing. First-strand cDNA was synthesized using SuperScript III with a 2:1 mix of oligo-dT and random hexamers. A synthetic immune receptor repertoire was used to measure amplification bias, and any remaining bias was corrected computationally. The authors' pipeline ran thus. Raw reads were preprocessed to remove errors, and CDR3 was defined by IMGT conventions from the conserved cysteine to phenylalanine. Clonality was computed as 1 minus the Shannon entropy, with the entropy normalized by log2 of the number of productive unique TCRs. Whether each scalp clone was CD4 or CD8 was inferred by checking scalp TCRbeta sequences against the CD4 and CD8 repertoires from sorted blood. The clones in this table, taken by TCRdb from immuneACCESS, are in-frame only. Not every clone is retained; where verified, under half of the shortfall comes from an unresolved V gene, and the cause of the rest is unknown. Clone size and the V and J calls come from that table; the DNA yielded D and trimming. This sample lists roughly 280,000 clones; 50% to 75% were detected once. Roughly 0.88% of the sample rests with the top ten.

What the work shows at the level of the full study, not this receptor alone: Unlike mouse skin, which is dominated by gammadelta T cells, normal human skin has resident alphabeta T cells that are also sequenced, and this complicates analysis of the scalp TCR repertoire. With tofacitinib, both scalp clonality and the number of expanded CD8+ clones among the top 100 scalp clones went down significantly. TCR sequences shared between patients were less clear than in mice, possibly partly because of HLA diversity in the patient population. Because the treated cohort was small and had only one nonresponder, larger studies are needed to examine links between baseline CD8+ expansion and response. During tofacitinib treatment, many expanded lesional clones stuck around in both scalp and blood, and this persistence may partly explain why relapse happens after treatment is stopped. Lesional scalp, especially in alopecia totalis/universalis, showed higher clonality and more expanded CD8+ clones than normal scalp, suggesting antigenic drive.

The CDR1 and CDR2 encoded by the germline V gene (reference sequence) are LNHNV and YYDKDF. Here V drops 2 bases and J drops 5 bases, and the junction holds 7 bases not matched to any gene. The CDR3 sequence holds 16 residues, the cysteine and phenylalanine included. CDR3 DNA is the only sequence kept; it has 48 bases, read in frame from the first base. Notes on this clone: What antigen it recognizes has not been identified. No base qualities exist here, and no much larger clone lies one base off it.

The chain uses TRBV15 and TRBJ1-1, and 11 bases in between align with TRBD1. This TCR was sampled from a human donor with alopecia areata. The sample consisted of CD4+ T cells sorted from blood, taken at approximately week 51, from a patient treated with tofacitinib. For the CDR3, the sequence is CATSRSTGTGGTEAFF. The DNA sequence is given as TGTGCCACCAGCAGATCTACCGGGACAGGGGGAACTGAAGCTTTCTTT.